This T cell receptor (beta chain) was found in a study of sequential checkpoint blockade in melanoma. The V end was cut by 0 bases, the J end by 3 bases, with 6 bases between. Germline CDR1 MNHEY, CDR2 SMNVEV (reference sequence). CDR3 size: 13 residues. Treatment defined: randomized to nivolumab then ipilimumab (arm A) or the reverse (arm B). Assay used: immunoSEQ multiplex PCR; TCRdb lists only in-frame clones, some missing. The sample yields 3,800 or so clones, more than 30% seen once. The sequencing here drew on tumor tissue (inferred from file names), taken from a patient given nivolumab and ipilimumab in sequence. This clonotype was obtained from a human donor with melanoma. V is TRBV27 and J is TRBJ2-7; the D is unclear. CDR3 nucleotides: TGTGCCAGCAGTTTATCACCAAGCTACGAGCAGTACTTC. Its translation is CASSLSPSYEQYF.